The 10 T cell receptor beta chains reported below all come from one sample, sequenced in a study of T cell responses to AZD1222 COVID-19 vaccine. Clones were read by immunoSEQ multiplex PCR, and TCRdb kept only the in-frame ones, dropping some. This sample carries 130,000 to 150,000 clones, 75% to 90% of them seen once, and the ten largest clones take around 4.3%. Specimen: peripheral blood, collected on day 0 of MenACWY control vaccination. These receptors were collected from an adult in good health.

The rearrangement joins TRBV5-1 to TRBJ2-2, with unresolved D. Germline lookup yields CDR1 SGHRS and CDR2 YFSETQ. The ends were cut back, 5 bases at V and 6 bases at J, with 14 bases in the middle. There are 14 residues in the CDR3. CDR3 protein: CASSGQASSGELFF. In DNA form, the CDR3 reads TGCGCCAGCAGTGGCCAGGCATCATCCGGGGAGCTGTTTTTT.

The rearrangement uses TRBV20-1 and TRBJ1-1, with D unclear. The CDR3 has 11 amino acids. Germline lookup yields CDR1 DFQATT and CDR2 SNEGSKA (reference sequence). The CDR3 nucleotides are TGCAGGAGCCCGATGAACACTGAAGCTTTCTTT. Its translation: CRSPMNTEAFF.

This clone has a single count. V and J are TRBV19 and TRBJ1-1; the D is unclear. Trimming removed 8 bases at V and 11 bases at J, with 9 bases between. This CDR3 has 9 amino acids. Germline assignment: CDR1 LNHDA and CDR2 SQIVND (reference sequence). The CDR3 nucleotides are TGTGCCAGTGGGTCACCCGCTTTCTTT. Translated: CASGSPAFF.

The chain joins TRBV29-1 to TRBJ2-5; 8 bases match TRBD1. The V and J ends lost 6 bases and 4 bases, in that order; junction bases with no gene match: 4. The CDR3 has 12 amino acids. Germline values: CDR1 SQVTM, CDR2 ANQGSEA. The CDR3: CSVGTGAETQYF. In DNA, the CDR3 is TGCAGCGTCGGGACAGGCGCAGAGACCCAGTACTTC. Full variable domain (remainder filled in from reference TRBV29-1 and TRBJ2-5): SAVISQKPSRDICQRGTSLTIQCQVDSQVTMMFWYRQQPGQSLTLIATANQGSEATYESGFVIDKFPISRPNLTFSTLTVSNMSPEDSSIYLCSVGTGAETQYFGPGTRLLVL.

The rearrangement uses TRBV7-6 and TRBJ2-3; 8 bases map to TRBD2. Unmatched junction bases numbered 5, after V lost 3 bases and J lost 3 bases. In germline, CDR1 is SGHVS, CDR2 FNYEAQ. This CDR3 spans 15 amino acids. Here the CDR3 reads CASSLQRGPTDTQYF. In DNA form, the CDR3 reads TGTGCCAGCAGCTTGCAGCGGGGGCCAACAGATACGCAGTATTTT.

DNA for the CDR3: TGTGCCAGCAGTTTCACAGGGGTGGTCGCCGGGGAGCTGTTTTTT. Translation gives CASSFTGVVAGELFF. This chain connects TRBV27 to TRBJ2-2; 7 bases are a match to TRBD1. The CDR3 contains 15 residues. V shed 3 bases and J 6 bases; nucleotides not matched to a gene: 7. The germline V gene encodes CDR1 MNHEY and CDR2 SMNVEV (reference sequence).

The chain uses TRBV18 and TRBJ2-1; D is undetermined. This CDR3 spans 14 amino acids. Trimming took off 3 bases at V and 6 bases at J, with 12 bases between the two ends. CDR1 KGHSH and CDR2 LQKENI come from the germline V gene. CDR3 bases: TGTGCCAGCTCACCGAACCGGGCCCTCAATGAGCAGTTCTTC. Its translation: CASSPNRALNEQFF.

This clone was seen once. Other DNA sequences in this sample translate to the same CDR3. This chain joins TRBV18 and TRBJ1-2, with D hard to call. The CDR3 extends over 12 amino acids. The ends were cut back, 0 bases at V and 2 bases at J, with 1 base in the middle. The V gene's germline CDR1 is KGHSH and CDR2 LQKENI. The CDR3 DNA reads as TGTGCCAGCTCACCACCCAACTATGGCTACACCTTC. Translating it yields CASSPPNYGYTF. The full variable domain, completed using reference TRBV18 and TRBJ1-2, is NAGVMQNPRHLVRRRGQEARLRCSPMKGHSHVYWYRQLPEEGLKFMVYLQKENIIDESGMPKERFSAEFPKEGPSILRIQQVVRGDSAAYFCASSPPNYGYTFGSGTRLTVV.

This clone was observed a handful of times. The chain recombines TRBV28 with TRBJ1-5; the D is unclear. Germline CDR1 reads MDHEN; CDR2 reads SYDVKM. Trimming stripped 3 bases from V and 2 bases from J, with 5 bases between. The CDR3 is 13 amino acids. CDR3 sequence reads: CASSFLGNQPQHF. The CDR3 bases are TGTGCCAGCAGTTTTCTTGGCAATCAGCCCCAGCATTTT. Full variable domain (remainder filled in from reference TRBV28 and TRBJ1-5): DVKVTQSSRYLVKRTGEKVFLECVQDMDHENMFWYRQDPGLGLRLIYFSYDVKMKEKGDIPEGYSVSREKKERFSLILESASTNQTSMYLCASSFLGNQPQHFGDGTRLSIL.

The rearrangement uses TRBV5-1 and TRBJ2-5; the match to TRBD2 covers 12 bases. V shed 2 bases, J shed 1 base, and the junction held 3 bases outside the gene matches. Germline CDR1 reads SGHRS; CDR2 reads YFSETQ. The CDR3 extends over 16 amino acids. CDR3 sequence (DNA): TGCGCCAGCAGCTTAGGACTAGCGGGGTCCCAAGAGACCCAGTACTTC. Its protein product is CASSLGLAGSQETQYF. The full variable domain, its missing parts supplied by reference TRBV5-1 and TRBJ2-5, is KAGVTQTPRYLIKTRGQQVTLSCSPISGHRSVSWYQQTPGQGLQFLFEYFSETQRNKGNFPGRFSGRQFSNSRSEMNVSTLELGDSALYLCASSLGLAGSQETQYFGPGTRLLVL.